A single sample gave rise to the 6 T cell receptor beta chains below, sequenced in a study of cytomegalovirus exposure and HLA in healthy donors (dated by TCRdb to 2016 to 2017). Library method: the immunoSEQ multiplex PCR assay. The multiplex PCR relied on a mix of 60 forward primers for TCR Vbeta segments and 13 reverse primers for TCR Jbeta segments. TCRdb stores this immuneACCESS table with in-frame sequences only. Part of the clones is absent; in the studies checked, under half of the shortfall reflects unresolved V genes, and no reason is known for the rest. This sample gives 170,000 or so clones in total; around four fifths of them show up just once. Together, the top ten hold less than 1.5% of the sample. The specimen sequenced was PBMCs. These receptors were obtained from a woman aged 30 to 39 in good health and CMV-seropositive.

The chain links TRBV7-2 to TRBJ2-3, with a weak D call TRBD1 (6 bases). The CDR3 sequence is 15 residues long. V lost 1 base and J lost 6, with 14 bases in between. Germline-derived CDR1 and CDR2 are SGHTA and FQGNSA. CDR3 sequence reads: CASSLGGPGVDTQYF. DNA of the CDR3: TGTGCCAGCAGCTTAGGGGGGCCAGGTGTGGATACGCAGTATTTT.

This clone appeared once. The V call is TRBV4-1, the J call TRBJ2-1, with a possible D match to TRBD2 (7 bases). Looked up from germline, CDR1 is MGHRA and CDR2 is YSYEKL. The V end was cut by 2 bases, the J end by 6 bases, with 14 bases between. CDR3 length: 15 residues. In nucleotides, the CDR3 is TGCGCCAGCAGCCAAAGGGGGGGACTCTTCAATGAGCAGTTCTTC. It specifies CASSQRGGLFNEQFF.

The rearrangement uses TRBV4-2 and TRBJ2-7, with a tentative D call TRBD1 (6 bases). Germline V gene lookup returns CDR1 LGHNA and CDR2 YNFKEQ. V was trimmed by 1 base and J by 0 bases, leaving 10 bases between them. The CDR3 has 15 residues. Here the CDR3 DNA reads TGTGCCAGCAGCCAAGCGACAGGTGACTCCTACGAGCAGTACTTC. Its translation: CASSQATGDSYEQYF.

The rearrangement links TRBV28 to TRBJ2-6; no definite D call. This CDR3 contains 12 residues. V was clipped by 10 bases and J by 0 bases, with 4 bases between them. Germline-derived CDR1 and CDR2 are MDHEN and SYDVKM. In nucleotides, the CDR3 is TGTGCCACCCACTCTGGGGCCAACGTCCTGACTTTC. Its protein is CATHSGANVLTF.

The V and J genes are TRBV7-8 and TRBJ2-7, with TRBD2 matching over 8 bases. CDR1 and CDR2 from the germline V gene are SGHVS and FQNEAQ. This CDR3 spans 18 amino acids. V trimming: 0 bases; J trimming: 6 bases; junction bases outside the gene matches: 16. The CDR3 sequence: CASSLAETPGLETREQYF. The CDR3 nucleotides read TGTGCCAGCAGCTTAGCAGAGACACCGGGACTAGAAACTCGCGAGCAGTACTTC.

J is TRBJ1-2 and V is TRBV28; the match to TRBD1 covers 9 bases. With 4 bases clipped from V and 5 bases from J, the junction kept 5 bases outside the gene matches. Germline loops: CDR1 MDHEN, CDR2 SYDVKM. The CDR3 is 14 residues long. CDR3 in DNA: TGTGCCAGCAGTTCCGGGACAGGGACATATGGCTACACCTTC. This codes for CASSSGTGTYGYTF.